A single sample is the source of the 25 T cell receptor beta chains below, sequenced in a study of blood T cell repertoires in COVID-19. Repertoires were generated with immunoSEQ multiplex PCR, while TCRdb's copy carries only in-frame clones and drops some. The table shows approximately 130,000 clones, with roughly four fifths occurring only once. Sequencing was performed on PBMCs or T cells enriched from blood (not recorded which). The source of these receptors is a man under 40 who had recovered from COVID-19.

This chain uses TRBV7-2 with TRBJ2-5; 7 bases map to TRBD1. There are 14 residues in the CDR3. V lost 5 bases, J lost 5 bases, and 8 bases stayed unmatched. Germline V gene sequence: CDR1 SGHTA, CDR2 FQGNSA. CDR3 DNA: TGTGCCAGCAGCCTGACAGGGAAATTGGAGACCCAGTACTTC. This gives the protein CASSLTGKLETQYF. Together with reference TRBV7-2 and TRBJ2-5, the CDR3 gives the full variable domain: GAGVSQSPSNKVTEKGKDVELRCDPISGHTALYWYRQSLGQGLEFLIYFQGNSAPDKSGLPSDRFSAERTGGSVSTLTIQRTQQEDSAVYLCASSLTGKLETQYFGPGTRLLVL.

The chain links TRBV7-6 to TRBJ2-2, with 7 bases that match TRBD2. The V and J ends lost 1 base and 0 bases, in that order; junction bases with no gene match: 2. Germline V lookup: CDR1 SGHVS, CDR2 FNYEAQ. There are 16 residues in the CDR3. The CDR3 protein is CASSLEAGANTGELFF. The CDR3 DNA follows: TGTGCCAGCAGCTTAGAGGCGGGGGCGAACACCGGGGAGCTGTTTTTT.

J is TRBJ1-1 and V is TRBV5-1; possibly TRBD1 for D (5 bases). V dropped 4 bases and J dropped 2 bases, with 12 bases sitting between them. The germline CDR1 and CDR2 sequences are SGHRS and YFSETQ. This CDR3 comprises 14 residues. CDR3 in DNA: TGCGCCAGCAGCCCCGCCAGGGCCAACACTGAAGCTTTCTTT. Residues: CASSPARANTEAFF.

CDR3 in DNA: TGTGCCAGTAGTCCCGGGGGTTATTCACCCCTCCACTTT. This encodes CASSPGGYSPLHF. V and J are TRBV19 and TRBJ1-6; D is possibly TRBD1 (5 bases). Trimming removed 5 bases at V and 8 bases at J, with 10 bases between. The CDR3 has 13 residues. The germline V gene has CDR1 LNHDA and CDR2 SQIVND (reference sequence).

This chain links TRBV30 with TRBJ2-1; TRBD2 might be the D (5 bases). From germline, CDR1 is GTSNPN and CDR2 SVGIG (reference sequence). V gave up 0 bases and J gave up 8 bases, with 11 bases separating them. This CDR3 comprises 13 residues. The CDR3 protein is CAWSVGSGDEQFF. As DNA, the CDR3 is TGTGCCTGGAGTGTAGGGAGCGGCGATGAGCAGTTCTTC.

The genes are TRBV27 and TRBJ2-7; unclear D gene. The V gene lost 2 bases and the J gene lost 3 bases, with 11 bases spanning the gap. Germline CDR1 and CDR2: MNHEY and SMNVEV (reference sequence). The CDR3 has 14 amino acids. The CDR3 nucleotides read TGTGCCAGCAGTTTAGGTCGGCAGGTCTACGAGCAGTACTTC. Amino acids: CASSLGRQVYEQYF.

The CDR3 region is CASRDLGETQYF. CDR3 sequence (DNA): TGTGCCAGCAGGGACTTGGGGGAGACCCAGTACTTC. V is TRBV7-9 and J is TRBJ2-5; TRBD2 might be the D (5 bases). V was pared by 6 bases and J by 5 bases, with 10 bases between. Per the germline V gene, CDR1 is SEHNR and CDR2 is FQNEAQ (reference sequence). This CDR3 comprises 12 residues.

The rearrangement uses TRBV9 and TRBJ2-1, with 7 bases identical to TRBD2. From germline, CDR1 is SGDLS and CDR2 YYNGEE. The J segment lost 9 bases and the V segment lost 3 bases, leaving 6 bases of the junction unmatched. The CDR3 is made up of 13 amino acids. The CDR3, as DNA: TGTGCCAGCAGCGCCCGGGACTATGCTGAGCAGTTCTTC. Translating it yields CASSARDYAEQFF.

The V gene is TRBV28, the J gene TRBJ2-5; TRBD1 matches at 7 bases. Germline-derived CDR1 and CDR2 are MDHEN and SYDVKM. Losses at the gene ends were 4 bases for V and 5 bases for J; bases not matched to a gene: 13. CDR3 length: 16 residues. This CDR3 reads CASSSSGQAVRETQYF. For the CDR3, the DNA is TGTGCCAGCAGTTCCTCCGGACAGGCGGTGCGGGAGACCCAGTACTTC.

This clone appeared a few times. This rearrangement joins TRBV6-6 to TRBJ2-3; D may be TRBD2 (5 bases). The CDR3 totals 16 residues. V was pared by 2 bases and J by 1 base, with 13 bases between. Germline V gives CDR1 MNHNY, CDR2 SVGAGI (reference sequence). CDR3 DNA sequence: TGTGCCAGCAGTTACGGTGAGGGTCGGGGCACAGATACGCAGTATTTT. Amino acids: CASSYGEGRGTDTQYF.

This clone was found a few times. The V and J genes are TRBV6-5 and TRBJ2-5; TRBD1 matches 7 bases. With 2 bases clipped from V and 1 base from J, the junction kept 4 bases outside the gene matches. Germline CDR1 reads MNHEY; CDR2 reads SVGAGI. The CDR3 loop spans 15 amino acids. The CDR3 loop reads CASSYDGTAQETQYF. CDR3 coding DNA: TGTGCCAGCAGTTACGATGGGACAGCCCAAGAGACCCAGTACTTC.

This clone was counted many times. J is TRBJ2-2 and V is TRBV7-9, with TRBD1 matching over 9 bases. Trimming at V came to 1 base and at J to 3 bases, leaving 0 bases not matched to a gene. Germline V lookup: CDR1 SEHNR, CDR2 FQNEAQ (reference sequence). The CDR3 has 15 residues. In DNA form, the CDR3 reads TGTGCCAGCAGCTTAGGGACAGGGGACACCGGGGAGCTGTTTTTT. Translated: CASSLGTGDTGELFF.

This clone was observed a handful of times. The chain recombines TRBV5-4 with TRBJ1-1, with D possibly matching TRBD1 (6 bases). Trimming removed 5 bases at V and 1 base at J, with 12 bases between. Per germline, CDR1 SGHNT and CDR2 YYREEE (reference sequence). This CDR3 comprises 14 residues. CDR3 bases: TGTGCCAGCAGTTTACAGGGTACGAACACTGAAGCTTTCTTT. Amino acids: CASSLQGTNTEAFF.

The rearrangement links TRBV9 to TRBJ2-3; 7 positions match TRBD1. The CDR3 has 16 amino acids. With 0 bases clipped from V and 2 bases from J, the junction kept 6 bases outside the gene matches. In germline, CDR1 is SGDLS, CDR2 YYNGEE. The CDR3 protein is CASSVEGAGNTDTQYF. The CDR3 nucleotides are TGTGCCAGCAGCGTAGAGGGGGCAGGGAACACAGATACGCAGTATTTT.

The chain combines TRBV7-9 with TRBJ2-1; D ambiguous. The V and J ends lost 5 bases and 8 bases respectively, with 10 bases between them. The CDR3 loop spans 12 amino acids. In germline, CDR1 is SEHNR, CDR2 FQNEAQ (reference sequence). In DNA form, the CDR3 reads TGTGCCAGCAGCCGCTTGGGCGATGAGCAGTTCTTC. Protein: CASSRLGDEQFF.

The rearrangement uses TRBV9 and TRBJ1-4; D not certain. CDR1 and CDR2 (germline): SGDLS, YYNGEE. The length of the CDR3 is 15 residues. Trimming shortened V by 3 bases and J by 0 bases, and 9 bases separated the two germline ends. CDR3 loop: CASSGSSATNEKLFF. The CDR3 nucleotides read TGTGCCAGCAGCGGATCGAGTGCAACTAATGAAAAACTGTTTTTT.

This chain joins TRBV10-3 and TRBJ1-2; possibly TRBD1 for D (5 bases). Germline CDR1 ENHRY, CDR2 SYGVKD. The V gene lost 3 bases and the J gene lost 8 bases, with 16 bases spanning the gap. The CDR3 consists of 14 residues. For the CDR3, the DNA is TGTGCCATCAGTGACCCAGACAGCTCGCGCGGCTACACCTTC. Its protein product is CAISDPDSSRGYTF.

This sequence joins TRBV15 and TRBJ1-3; 8 bases fit TRBD1. The germline V gene has CDR1 LNHNV and CDR2 YYDKDF (reference sequence). The V and J ends lost 4 bases and 2 bases, in that order; junction bases with no gene match: 10. This CDR3 has 17 amino acids. The CDR3 is CATSKPTGEGPGNTIYF. DNA for the CDR3: TGTGCCACCAGCAAACCGACAGGGGAAGGTCCTGGAAACACCATATATTTT. Filled out from reference TRBV15 and TRBJ1-3, the complete variable domain reads DAMVIQNPRYQVTQFGKPVTLSCSQTLNHNVMYWYQQKSSQAPKLLFHYYDKDFNNEADTPDNFQSRRPNTSFCFLDIRSPGLGDTAMYLCATSKPTGEGPGNTIYFGEGSWLTVV.

The count of this clone is one. The V call is TRBV6-6, the J call TRBJ1-3; perhaps TRBD1 as D (6 bases). The germline gives CDR1 MNHNY, CDR2 SVGAGI (reference sequence). Trimming stripped 2 bases from V and 4 bases from J, with 15 bases between. The CDR3 runs 16 residues. CDR3 coding DNA: TGTGCCAGCAGTTACATGGGTCGGGGGGCCGGAAACACCATATATTTT. Its protein product is CASSYMGRGAGNTIYF.

This chain connects TRBV2 to TRBJ2-1; 8 bases match TRBD2. CDR1 is SNHLY and CDR2 is FYNNEI in the germline V gene. This CDR3 contains 17 residues. V gave up 6 bases and J gave up 4 bases; unmatched junction bases: 14. The chain's CDR3 is CASRPEVAGLAYNEQFF. The DNA of the CDR3 is TGTGCCAGCAGACCTGAGGTAGCGGGGCTCGCGTACAATGAGCAGTTCTTC.

This chain uses TRBV11-3 with TRBJ1-5; perhaps TRBD1 as D (5 bases). Germline-derived CDR1 and CDR2 are SGHNT and YENEEA. The CDR3 length is 14 residues. The germline V and J ends were trimmed by 5 bases and 3 bases, with 11 bases remaining between them. DNA of the CDR3: TGTGCCAGCAGCCACTGGACACCCAATCAGCCCCAGCATTTT. Protein product: CASSHWTPNQPQHF.

The chain uses TRBV7-2 and TRBJ2-3; 8 bases map to TRBD2. Germline loops: CDR1 SGHTA, CDR2 FQGNSA. This CDR3 region has 15 residues. V lost 6 bases, J lost 3 bases, and 8 bases stayed unmatched. CDR3: CASSTSGSRTDTQYF. CDR3 DNA sequence: TGTGCCAGCAGTACCAGCGGGAGTAGGACAGATACGCAGTATTTT.

The chain couples TRBV28 to TRBJ1-4; 7 nucleotides match TRBD1. Germline CDR1 MDHEN, CDR2 SYDVKM. The CDR3 has 16 residues. Trimming at V came to 5 bases and at J to 7 bases, leaving 13 bases not matched to a gene. Here the CDR3 reads CASSPRGAGLGEKLFF. Here the CDR3 DNA reads TGTGCCAGCAGTCCCAGGGGGGCAGGCTTGGGTGAAAAACTGTTTTTT.

This clone showed up just a few times. The J gene is TRBJ2-7, the V gene TRBV19, with TRBD1 identical over 8 bases. V was pared by 8 bases and J by 3 bases, with 12 bases of the junction left unmatched. This CDR3 is 15 amino acids long. Germline V gives CDR1 LNHDA, CDR2 SQIVND (reference sequence). CDR3 nucleotide sequence: TGTGCCAGTCGGCCTGGACAGGGAAGTTTCTACGAGCAGTACTTC. Translating it yields CASRPGQGSFYEQYF.

The rearrangement uses TRBV9 and TRBJ2-4; D is uncertain. V dropped 0 bases and J dropped 0 bases, with 10 bases sitting between them. The CDR3 sequence is 16 residues long. The germline CDR1 and CDR2 sequences are SGDLS and YYNGEE. In nucleotides, the CDR3 is TGTGCCAGCAGCGTAGGAACACGACTAGCCAAAAACATTCAGTACTTC. It specifies CASSVGTRLAKNIQYF.